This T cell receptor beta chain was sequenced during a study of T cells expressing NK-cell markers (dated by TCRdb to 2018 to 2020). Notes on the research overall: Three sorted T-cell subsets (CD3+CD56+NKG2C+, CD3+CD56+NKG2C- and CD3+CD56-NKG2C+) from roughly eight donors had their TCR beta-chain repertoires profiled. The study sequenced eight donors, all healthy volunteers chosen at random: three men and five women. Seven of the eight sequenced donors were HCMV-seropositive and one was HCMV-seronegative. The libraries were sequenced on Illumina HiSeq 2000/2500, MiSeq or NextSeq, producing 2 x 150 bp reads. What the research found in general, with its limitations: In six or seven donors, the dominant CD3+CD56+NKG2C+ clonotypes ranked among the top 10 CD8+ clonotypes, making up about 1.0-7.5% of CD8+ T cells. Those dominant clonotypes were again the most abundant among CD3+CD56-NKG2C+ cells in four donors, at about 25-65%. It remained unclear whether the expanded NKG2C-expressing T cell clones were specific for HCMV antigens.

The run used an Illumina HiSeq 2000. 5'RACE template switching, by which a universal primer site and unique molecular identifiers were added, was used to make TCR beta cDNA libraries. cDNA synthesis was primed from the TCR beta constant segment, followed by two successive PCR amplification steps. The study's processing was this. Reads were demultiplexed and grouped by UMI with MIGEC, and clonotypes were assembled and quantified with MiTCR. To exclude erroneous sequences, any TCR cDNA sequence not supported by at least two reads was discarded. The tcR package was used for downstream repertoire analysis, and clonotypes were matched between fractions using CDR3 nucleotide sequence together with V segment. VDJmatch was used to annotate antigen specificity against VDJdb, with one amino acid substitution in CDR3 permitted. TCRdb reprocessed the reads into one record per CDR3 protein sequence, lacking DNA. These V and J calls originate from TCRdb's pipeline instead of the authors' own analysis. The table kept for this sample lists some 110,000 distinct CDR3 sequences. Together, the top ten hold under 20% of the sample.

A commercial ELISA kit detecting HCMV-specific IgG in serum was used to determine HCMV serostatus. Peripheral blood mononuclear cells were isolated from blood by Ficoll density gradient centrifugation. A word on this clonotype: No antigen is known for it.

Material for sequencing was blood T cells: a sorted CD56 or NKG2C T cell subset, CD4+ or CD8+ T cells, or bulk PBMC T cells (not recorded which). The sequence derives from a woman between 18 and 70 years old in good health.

For the CDR3, the sequence is CSATEAGVTYEQYF. Recombination linked TRBV20-1 to TRBJ2-7; TCRdb's assignment of TRBD2 cannot be checked, as there is no DNA. From the cysteine up to the phenylalanine, the CDR3 has a length of 14 residues. DNA was not recorded. From the germline V gene (reference sequence), CDR1 is DFQATT and CDR2 is SNEGSKA.